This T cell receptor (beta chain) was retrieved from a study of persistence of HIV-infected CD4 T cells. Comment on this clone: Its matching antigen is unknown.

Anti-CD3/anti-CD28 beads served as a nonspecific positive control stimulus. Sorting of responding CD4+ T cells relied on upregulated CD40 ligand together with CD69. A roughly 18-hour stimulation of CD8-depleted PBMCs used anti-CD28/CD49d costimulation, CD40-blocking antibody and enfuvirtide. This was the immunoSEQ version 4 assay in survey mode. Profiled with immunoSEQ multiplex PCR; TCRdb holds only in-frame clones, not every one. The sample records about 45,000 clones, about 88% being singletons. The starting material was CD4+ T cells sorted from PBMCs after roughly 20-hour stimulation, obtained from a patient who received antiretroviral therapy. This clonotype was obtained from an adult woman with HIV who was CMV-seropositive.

The CDR3 nucleotides read TGCGCCAGCAGCTTGGGACAGGAGGCTTCACCCCTCCACTTT. Amino acid sequence: CASSLGQEASPLHF. This chain uses TRBV5-1 with TRBJ1-6; D might be TRBD1 (6 bases). Germline loops: CDR1 SGHRS, CDR2 YFSETQ. This CDR3 region has 14 residues. V was shortened by 0 bases and J by 9 bases, with 10 bases between the two germline ends.